The 20 T cell receptor beta chains listed next were all sequenced from one sample in a study of PD-1 blockade in classical Hodgkin lymphoma. Method: immunoSEQ multiplex PCR; TCRdb's copy keeps in-frame clones and lacks some. This sample has 43,000 or so clones, with about 88% found just once. Brentuximab vedotin exposure varied, and every patient relapsed after autologous stem cell transplantation. Sample: peripheral blood mononuclear cells (PBMCs), taken at baseline. Receptors originate from a human donor with classical Hodgkin lymphoma.

V is TRBV4-1 and J is TRBJ1-3; TRBD1 matches 7 bases. The germline gives CDR1 MGHRA, CDR2 YSYEKL. CDR3 length: 18 residues. The junction had 8 bases not matched to a gene; V was cut back by 0 bases and J by 0 bases. The CDR3 here is CASSQEGHRGLSGNTIYF. CDR3 nucleotide sequence: TGCGCCAGCAGCCAAGAGGGGCACAGGGGACTCTCTGGAAACACCATATATTTT.

Only one count was recorded for this clone. V is TRBV18 and J is TRBJ1-1; D gene uncertain. V lost 1 base, J lost 7 bases, and 16 bases lay in between. This CDR3 comprises 15 residues. The germline CDR1 and CDR2 sequences are KGHSH and LQKENI. DNA of the CDR3: TGTGCCAGCTCACCACTAGCGGTCACCCGGGATGAAGCTTTCTTT. Translated, it gives CASSPLAVTRDEAFF.

The chain links TRBV7-2 to TRBJ1-3; possible D gene TRBD1, 5 bases. The CDR3 runs to 14 residues. Trimming removed 1 base at V and 4 bases at J, with 8 bases between. Germline V lookup: CDR1 SGHTA, CDR2 FQGNSA. DNA of the CDR3: TGTGCCAGCAGCTTAGGAACAGGCGGAAACACCATATATTTT. It encodes CASSLGTGGNTIYF.

The V and J genes are TRBV7-9 and TRBJ2-7; TRBD1 matches 9 bases. Germline loops: CDR1 SEHNR, CDR2 FQNEAQ (reference sequence). Trimming took 2 bases from V and 3 from J; bases not matched to a gene: 2. The CDR3 length is 14 residues. The CDR3 nucleotides are TGTGCCAGCAGCTTACCGGGACAGGGCTACGAGCAGTACTTC. Its protein is CASSLPGQGYEQYF.

The chain couples TRBV5-1 to TRBJ2-1; 7 nucleotides agree with TRBD1. CDR3 size: 15 residues. The V segment lost 2 bases and the J segment 4 bases; nucleotides outside the gene matches: 6. The germline gives CDR1 SGHRS, CDR2 YFSETQ. The CDR3 here is CASSFRDRDYNEQFF. CDR3 DNA sequence: TGCGCCAGCAGCTTCCGGGACAGAGATTACAATGAGCAGTTCTTC.

The rearrangement uses TRBV10-3 and TRBJ2-5; 7 nucleotides align to TRBD1. CDR3 length: 14 amino acids. The germline gives CDR1 ENHRY, CDR2 SYGVKD. V lost 5 bases to trimming and J lost 3 bases; unmatched junction nucleotides: 6. The CDR3 sequence is CAISTGQHKETQYF. In DNA form, the CDR3 reads TGTGCCATCAGTACGGGACAGCATAAAGAGACCCAGTACTTC.

This chain connects TRBV27 to TRBJ1-1; a weak D match, TRBD1 (5 bases). The CDR3 sequence is 14 residues long. The germline V and J ends were trimmed by 5 bases and 4 bases, with 14 bases remaining between them. CDR1 and CDR2 from the germline V gene are MNHEY and SMNVEV (reference sequence). CDR3 in amino acids: CASSPFAGGTEAFF. The CDR3 bases are TGTGCCAGCAGTCCCTTTGCTGGGGGCACTGAAGCTTTCTTT.

V usage is TRBV2 and J usage is TRBJ1-1, with 9 nucleotides matching TRBD1. Germline V gene lookup returns CDR1 SNHLY and CDR2 FYNNEI. The junction had 8 bases not matched to a gene; V was cut back by 7 bases and J by 8 bases. CDR3 size: 13 residues. CDR3 coding DNA: TGTGCCAGCAACTTACAGGGGGCGCGAGAAGCTTTCTTT. As protein: CASNLQGAREAFF.

This clone appeared once. The chain links TRBV2 to TRBJ2-3, with D perhaps TRBD1 or TRBD2 (6 bases each). This CDR3 region has 15 residues. Trimming took 7 bases from V and 1 from J, leaving 15 bases between them. Looked up from germline, CDR1 is SNHLY and CDR2 is FYNNEI. The chain's CDR3 is CASTEGGRGTDTQYF. As DNA, the CDR3 is TGTGCCAGCACCGAGGGGGGTAGAGGCACAGATACGCAGTATTTT. The full variable domain, its missing parts supplied by reference TRBV2 and TRBJ2-3, is EPEVTQTPSHQVTQMGQEVILRCVPISNHLYFYWYRQILGQKVEFLVSFYNNEISEKSEIFDDQFSVERPDGSNFTLKIRSTKLEDSAMYFCASTEGGRGTDTQYFGPGTRLTVL.

The chain uses TRBV27 and TRBJ2-7, with a possible D match to TRBD2 (6 bases). The CDR3 has 14 amino acids. V was trimmed by 5 bases and J by 0 bases, leaving 11 bases between them. Germline lookup yields CDR1 MNHEY and CDR2 SMNVEV (reference sequence). CDR3 coding DNA: TGTGCCAGCAGTCCCCGGGGGAGCTCCTACGAGCAGTACTTC. Encoded protein: CASSPRGSSYEQYF.

The V and J genes are TRBV7-9 and TRBJ2-5; D assignment may be TRBD1 or TRBD2 (5 bases each). V was shortened by 6 bases and J by 0 bases, with 11 bases between the two germline ends. CDR1 and CDR2 from the germline V gene are SEHNR and FQNEAQ (reference sequence). The CDR3 spans 14 residues. CDR3 sequence: CASSVPGHQETQYF. The CDR3 nucleotides read TGTGCCAGCAGTGTTCCGGGACACCAAGAGACCCAGTACTTC.

The genes are TRBV7-8 and TRBJ1-1, with 7 bases aligning to TRBD1. The CDR3 runs to 18 residues. Per the germline V gene, CDR1 is SGHVS and CDR2 is FQNEAQ. The V segment lost 1 base and the J segment 6 bases; nucleotides outside the gene matches: 17. This CDR3 is CASSLGGVGRGFFPEAFF. CDR3 nucleotides: TGTGCCAGCAGCTTAGGCGGAGTGGGCAGGGGGTTCTTCCCTGAAGCTTTCTTT.

The rearrangement joins TRBV27 to TRBJ2-7; TRBD1 matches at 9 bases. The CDR3 covers 14 residues. V lost 5 bases and J lost 5; bases outside the gene matches: 7. Germline V gene data show CDR1 as MNHEY and CDR2 as SMNVEV (reference sequence). The CDR3: CASSANRGLHEQYF. CDR3 in DNA: TGTGCCAGCAGTGCGAACAGGGGGCTCCACGAGCAGTACTTC.

The CDR3 nucleotides read TGTGCCAGCCAGGGGGGCACAGATACGCAGTATTTT. Protein: CASQGGTDTQYF. The chain recombines TRBV28 with TRBJ2-3, with TRBD1 matching 7 bases. V was pared by 8 bases and J by 1 base, with 0 bases of the junction left unmatched. This CDR3 has 12 residues. Per germline, CDR1 MDHEN and CDR2 SYDVKM. Full variable domain (missing parts from reference TRBV28 and TRBJ2-3): DVKVTQSSRYLVKRTGEKVFLECVQDMDHENMFWYRQDPGLGLRLIYFSYDVKMKEKGDIPEGYSVSREKKERFSLILESASTNQTSMYLCASQGGTDTQYFGPGTRLTVL.

This sequence joins TRBV28 and TRBJ1-6; D is unclear. V was shortened by 5 bases and J by 7 bases, with 12 bases between the two germline ends. The CDR3 covers 14 residues. Germline loops: CDR1 MDHEN, CDR2 SYDVKM. The CDR3 loop reads CASSPPSANSPLHF. The CDR3 DNA is TGTGCCAGCAGTCCCCCGTCGGCGAATTCACCCCTCCACTTT.

The chain combines TRBV5-4 with TRBJ1-1; maybe TRBD1 (6 bases). CDR1 and CDR2 from the germline V gene are SGHNT and YYREEE (reference sequence). Trimming stripped 3 bases from V and 4 bases from J, with 10 bases between. CDR3 length: 13 amino acids. The CDR3 DNA is TGTGCCAGCAGCTCAGAACAGGGCACTGAAGCTTTCTTT. Translating gives CASSSEQGTEAFF.

The rearrangement links TRBV19 to TRBJ1-6; tentatively, D is TRBD1 (5 bases). The germline gives CDR1 LNHDA, CDR2 SQIVND (reference sequence). The CDR3 runs 12 residues. The ends were cut back, 10 bases at V and 5 bases at J, with 9 bases in the middle. The CDR3 sequence: CATQGDNSPLHF. Written as DNA, the CDR3 is TGTGCCACCCAAGGGGATAATTCACCCCTCCACTTT. The entire variable domain, with the rest obtained from reference TRBV19 and TRBJ1-6, is as follows: DGGITQSPKYLFRKEGQNVTLSCEQNLNHDAMYWYRQDPGQGLRLIYYSQIVNDFQKGDIAEGYSVSREKKESFPLTVTSAQKNPTAFYLCATQGDNSPLHFGNGTRLTVT.

The CDR3 loop is CASSLESSRRIYNEQFF. The CDR3 coding sequence is TGTGCCAGCAGCTTGGAGTCTTCGAGAAGGATATACAATGAGCAGTTCTTC. The genes are TRBV5-6 and TRBJ2-1; no clear D. The CDR3 spans 17 residues. Per the germline V gene, CDR1 is SGHDT and CDR2 is YYEEEE. The V and J ends lost 0 bases and 4 bases respectively, with 17 bases between them.

The J gene is TRBJ2-2, the V gene TRBV19, with TRBD1 matching 10 bases. V trimming: 10 bases; J trimming: 4 bases; junction bases outside the gene matches: 9. The germline V gene has CDR1 LNHDA and CDR2 SQIVND (reference sequence). The CDR3 spans 15 residues. As DNA, the CDR3 is TGTGCCACGACCGACAGGGGGCCGGGCACCGGGGAGCTGTTTTTT. It yields the protein CATTDRGPGTGELFF.

The rearrangement uses TRBV19 and TRBJ1-4, with TRBD1 matching over 7 bases. The germline CDR1 and CDR2 sequences are LNHDA and SQIVND (reference sequence). The CDR3 sequence is 15 residues long. Losses at the gene ends were 4 bases for V and 4 bases for J; bases not matched to a gene: 6. Written as DNA, the CDR3 is TGTGCCAGTAGTACCCCGGGACAGCTTAATGAAAAACTGTTTTTT. This gives the protein CASSTPGQLNEKLFF.